This T cell receptor beta chain was obtained from a study of blood T cells in healthy people across ages. Whole-study results and caveats: When set beside aged donors, long-lived donors presented more naive CD4+ cells and higher diversity.

Concerning this clonotype itself: Its antigen is not known.

This CDR3 is built from 15 residues. V lost 4 bases to trimming and J lost 7 bases, with 22 bases between them. Germline CDR1 reads SQVTM; CDR2 reads ANQGSEA. Primers used in a second PCR of roughly 7 to 11 cycles were a sample-barcoded 5' primer and a J-beta primer mix. Using its own MiXCR run on the 5' RACE reads, TCRdb lists one record per CDR3 protein. Seen here are some 1.7 million distinct CDR3 sequences, under 30% observed once, and the top ten hold about 7.7%. V usage is TRBV29-1 and J usage is TRBJ1-2; perhaps TRBD1 as D (5 bases). This TCR was recovered from a woman aged 30 to 39 in good health. The material sequenced was blood. As DNA, the CDR3 is TGCAGCGTTGGGGATGGGTGGGGCCCCTCGGGTGGCTACACCTTC. Protein product: CSVGDGWGPSGGYTF.